The text below deals with one T cell receptor beta chain. The antigen remains undetermined. In germline, CDR1 is MGHRA, CDR2 YSYEKL. Trimming stripped 4 bases from V and 2 bases from J, with 6 bases between. There are 14 residues in the CDR3. PCR employed 60 Vbeta and 13 Jbeta primers. Sequencing used immunoSEQ multiplex PCR; TCRdb keeps in-frame clones, though not all of them. The sample gives roughly 150,000 clones, around four fifths of which show up once; under 1.5% is in the top ten. This entry belongs to a study of cytomegalovirus exposure and HLA in healthy donors. Findings and caveats of the study: In a later analysis, several top co-occurrence clusters appeared linked to parvovirus B19, influenza, CMV and Epstein-Barr virus. V- and J-gene trimming in TCR beta was tied to a missense DCLRE1C variant by an analysis performed later. The authors later found HLA-associated TCR beta chains more clonally expanded than equally common others.

The origin of this receptor is a man younger than 40 in good health and CMV-seronegative. The material sequenced was PBMCs. The chain combines TRBV4-1 with TRBJ2-6; D gene uncertain. CDR3 protein: CASSPVPGANVLTF. CDR3 nucleotide sequence: TGCGCCAGCAGCCCCGTTCCTGGGGCCAACGTCCTGACTTTC.